This TCR beta chain was captured by sequencing in a study of T cell repertoires in cytomegalovirus infection. Using its own MiXCR run on the reads, TCRdb lists one record per CDR3 protein. The sample lists about 470,000 distinct CDR3 sequences, approximately 42% occurring once. Study-level findings and limits: Summed frequency of public TCR beta families distinguished CMV carriers with the relevant HLA.

The V and J ends lost 3 bases and 6 bases, in that order; junction bases with no gene match: 4. The CDR3 is made up of 16 amino acids. Germline CDR1 and CDR2: SGHVS and FQNEAQ. Regarding this clonotype: Its antigen is unknown.

The origin of this receptor is a human donor in good health (CMV status not recorded). Some clones in this sample may be carry-over from other donors' samples. This specimen was cultured PBMCs, taken from culture after CMV antigen stimulation. The V call is TRBV7-8, the J call TRBJ1-6; TRBD1 agrees at 11 bases. The CDR3 nucleotides are TGTGCCAGCAGCTTGCACGGGACAGGGGGTAATTCACCCCTCCACTTT. Protein: CASSLHGTGGNSPLHF.